The 30 T cell receptor beta chains given below trace back to one sample, sequenced in a study of cytomegalovirus exposure and HLA in healthy donors. The PCR used 60 Vbeta and 13 Jbeta primers. TCRdb's copy holds only in-frame clones and misses some; the assay was immunoSEQ multiplex PCR. The data contain under 250,000 clones, around 82% of them seen just once; the ten biggest clones take up under 3%. Sequenced: PBMCs. These receptors came from a woman in her twenties or thirties in good health and CMV-seronegative.

This chain links TRBV28 with TRBJ2-7, with 7 nucleotides matching TRBD2. Germline V gives CDR1 MDHEN, CDR2 SYDVKM. The CDR3 length is 13 residues. V lost 8 bases, J lost 2 bases, and 6 bases stayed unmatched. The CDR3 DNA is TGTGCCAGCGGCGCGGGAGCCCCCTACGAGCAGTACTTC. This encodes CASGAGAPYEQYF.

V usage is TRBV15 and J usage is TRBJ2-3; 8 bases align to TRBD2. Losses at the gene ends were 0 bases for V and 6 bases for J; bases not matched to a gene: 8. The CDR3 is 16 residues long. Germline-derived CDR1 and CDR2 are LNHNV and YYDKDF (reference sequence). The CDR3 protein is CATSRDGAGGPDTQYF. The CDR3 DNA is TGTGCCACCAGCAGAGATGGGGCGGGGGGCCCCGATACGCAGTATTTT.

The table lists this clone with a few counts. This chain connects TRBV2 to TRBJ1-1; no definite D call. There are 13 residues in the CDR3. Germline CDR1 is SNHLY and CDR2 is FYNNEI. V lost 6 bases and J 5 bases, leaving 13 bases between the germline ends. CDR3 nucleotide sequence: TGTGCCAGCAGCCGGGAGAGGAGAACTGAAGCTTTCTTT. It codes for CASSRERRTEAFF. Full variable domain (rest looked up from reference TRBV2 and TRBJ1-1): EPEVTQTPSHQVTQMGQEVILRCVPISNHLYFYWYRQILGQKVEFLVSFYNNEISEKSEIFDDQFSVERPDGSNFTLKIRSTKLEDSAMYFCASSRERRTEAFFGQGTRLTVV.

The rearrangement uses TRBV4-1 and TRBJ2-1; D perhaps matches TRBD1 (5 bases). The CDR3 contains 14 residues. The germline gives CDR1 MGHRA, CDR2 YSYEKL. Trimming cost V 5 bases and J 6 bases, with 14 bases left between them. CDR3 sequence reads: CASSVSGLPNEQFF. CDR3 nucleotides: TGCGCCAGCAGCGTGTCAGGGTTACCCAATGAGCAGTTCTTC.

This clone was observed a single time. The gene calls are TRBV7-2 and TRBJ2-1; the D gene is possibly TRBD2 (5 bases). The ends were cut back, 0 bases at V and 10 bases at J, with 10 bases in the middle. This CDR3 has 13 amino acids. Germline CDR1 reads SGHTA; CDR2 reads FQGNSA. CDR3 amino acids: CASSLALAAEQFF. DNA for the CDR3: TGTGCCAGCAGCTTAGCCCTAGCCGCCGAGCAGTTCTTC.

The chain is built from TRBV2 and TRBJ1-3, with D unresolved. CDR3 length: 11 amino acids. V lost 10 bases to trimming and J lost 0 bases, with 4 bases between them. CDR1 SNHLY and CDR2 FYNNEI come from the germline V gene. CDR3 amino acids: CATGSGNTIYF. In DNA form, the CDR3 reads TGTGCCACCGGCTCTGGAAACACCATATATTTT.

The chain has TRBV2 and TRBJ1-6; possible D gene TRBD1, 5 bases. Germline-derived CDR1 and CDR2 are SNHLY and FYNNEI. This CDR3 has 14 amino acids. Trimming took off 6 bases at V and 5 bases at J, with 11 bases between the two ends. The CDR3 sequence: CASSDDRNNSPLHF. For the CDR3, the DNA is TGTGCCAGCAGCGATGACAGAAATAATTCACCCCTCCACTTT.

The chain is built from TRBV5-1 and TRBJ1-1, with TRBD1 matching over 8 bases. Germline V gene sequence: CDR1 SGHRS, CDR2 YFSETQ. This CDR3 has 17 amino acids. V was pared by 4 bases and J by 2 bases, with 13 bases of the junction left unmatched. The CDR3 sequence is CASSADRGWDPNTEAFF. The CDR3 DNA is TGCGCCAGCAGCGCCGACAGGGGCTGGGATCCTAACACTGAAGCTTTCTTT.

The sample holds one count of this clone. This chain connects TRBV9 to TRBJ2-1; 7 bases match TRBD2. The CDR3 is 15 amino acids. Germline V gene data show CDR1 as SGDLS and CDR2 as YYNGEE. V gave up 6 bases and J gave up 4 bases; unmatched junction bases: 10. CDR3 sequence: CASNGLGGTYNEQFF. The CDR3 DNA reads as TGTGCCAGCAATGGTTTGGGGGGGACGTACAATGAGCAGTTCTTC.

The gene calls are TRBV9 and TRBJ1-1; a possible D gene is TRBD1 (5 bases). V lost 2 bases, J lost 2 bases, and 13 bases lay in between. The CDR3 consists of 15 residues. Per the germline V gene, CDR1 is SGDLS and CDR2 is YYNGEE. Here the CDR3 DNA reads TGTGCCAGCAGCGTGATGGGGCAGCCTAACACTGAAGCTTTCTTT. Residues: CASSVMGQPNTEAFF.

The CDR3 region is CASSSGLAGRETQYF. CDR3 bases: TGTGCCAGCAGCAGTGGACTAGCGGGTCGGGAGACCCAGTACTTC. The V call is TRBV11-3, the J call TRBJ2-5; 11 nucleotides match TRBD2. The V gene end was trimmed by 5 bases and the J gene end by 5 bases; junction bases not matched to a gene: 7. Germline CDR1 reads SGHNT; CDR2 reads YENEEA. The length of the CDR3 is 15 residues.

The V call is TRBV28, the J call TRBJ2-7; D is perhaps TRBD2 (5 bases). This CDR3 contains 14 residues. The germline CDR1 and CDR2 sequences are MDHEN and SYDVKM. V lost 3 bases, J lost 2 bases, and 11 bases lay in between. CDR3: CASSFSAGTYEQYF. CDR3 nucleotide sequence: TGTGCCAGCAGTTTTTCCGCCGGGACCTACGAGCAGTACTTC.

V gene TRBV5-8 combines with J gene TRBJ2-7; D possibly corresponds to TRBD1 (5 bases). The CDR3 totals 12 residues. Germline V CDR1 and CDR2: SGHTS, YDEGEE. Trimming shortened V by 4 bases and J by 5 bases, and 10 bases separated the two germline ends. CDR3 DNA: TGTGCCAGCAGCCCAGGGCGACACGAGCAGTACTTC. Its translation: CASSPGRHEQYF.

The chain joins TRBV2 to TRBJ1-1; TRBD1 might be the D (5 bases). Germline V gives CDR1 SNHLY, CDR2 FYNNEI. The CDR3 runs 13 residues. Trimming took off 10 bases at V and 1 base at J, with 13 bases between the two ends. The CDR3 spells CATVQETNTEAFF. As DNA, the CDR3 is TGTGCCACCGTACAGGAGACGAACACTGAAGCTTTCTTT.

This clone was observed a few times. The chain uses TRBV6-5 and TRBJ2-5; D might be TRBD1 (6 bases). CDR1 and CDR2 from the germline V gene are MNHEY and SVGAGI. Between the trimmed V and J ends, which lost 0 bases and 5 bases, there was a span of 13 bases. CDR3 length equals 15 residues. CDR3: CASSYSWGRVETQYF. The CDR3 region has the DNA TGTGCCAGCAGTTACTCGTGGGGGCGCGTGGAGACCCAGTACTTC.

V and J are TRBV5-1 and TRBJ1-2; tentative D call: TRBD1 (5 bases). Trimming took off 2 bases at V and 5 bases at J, with 13 bases between the two ends. The germline V gene has CDR1 SGHRS and CDR2 YFSETQ. The CDR3 consists of 14 residues. The CDR3 nucleotides are TGCGCCAGCAGCTTCGCCTTGGGGGGGTATGGCTACACCTTC. Amino acids: CASSFALGGYGYTF.

This CDR3 is CASGPVTRSTETQYF. CDR3 DNA sequence: TGCGCCAGCGGCCCCGTGACTAGATCGACAGAGACCCAGTACTTC. V gene TRBV5-1 combines with J gene TRBJ2-5, with D possibly being TRBD2 (6 bases). The CDR3 is 15 residues long. Trimming removed 7 bases from V and 4 bases from J, with 20 bases in between. Germline CDR1 SGHRS, CDR2 YFSETQ.

This rearrangement joins TRBV25-1 to TRBJ2-7; D gene ambiguous. CDR1 and CDR2 from the germline V gene are MGHDK and SYGVNS. V lost 3 bases and J lost 4, with 7 bases in between. CDR3 length equals 12 residues. DNA of the CDR3: TGTGCCAGCAGTGATAGTCCGTACGAGCAGTACTTC. Translating it yields CASSDSPYEQYF.

V gene TRBV7-9 combines with J gene TRBJ2-5, with TRBD2 identical over 8 bases. Per the germline V gene, CDR1 is SEHNR and CDR2 is FQNEAQ (reference sequence). V gave up 6 bases and J gave up 1 base; unmatched junction bases: 4. The CDR3 length is 14 residues. CDR3 nucleotide sequence: TGTGCCAGCAGTTACACTAGCGGCCAAGAGACCCAGTACTTC. As protein: CASSYTSGQETQYF.

The chain couples TRBV28 to TRBJ1-2; 11 bases line up with TRBD1. The germline CDR1 and CDR2 sequences are MDHEN and SYDVKM. CDR3 length: 17 amino acids. V was clipped by 3 bases and J by 4 bases; unmatched bases: 10. In DNA form, the CDR3 reads TGTGCCAGCAGTTTGGTAGGACAGGGGGCCTGGAGCTATGGCTACACCTTC. Protein: CASSLVGQGAWSYGYTF.

The chain carries TRBV5-6 and TRBJ2-4, with TRBD2 matching 11 bases. The CDR3 is 12 residues long. Germline values: CDR1 SGHDT, CDR2 YYEEEE. V trimming: 4 bases; J trimming: 11 bases; junction bases outside the gene matches: 2. Here the CDR3 DNA reads TGTGCCAGCAGCCTTAGCGGGAGGGTTCAGTACTTC. Protein product: CASSLSGRVQYF.

CDR3 loop: CASSYPGREQYF. As DNA, the CDR3 is TGTGCCAGCAGTTATCCAGGGAGGGAGCAGTACTTC. The chain uses TRBV27 and TRBJ2-7, with D possibly being TRBD2 (6 bases). Between the trimmed V and J ends, which lost 4 bases and 7 bases, there was a span of 11 bases. Germline assignment: CDR1 MNHEY and CDR2 SMNVEV (reference sequence). This CDR3 region has 12 residues.

The rearrangement joins TRBV28 to TRBJ2-3; 7 bases agree with TRBD1. Looked up from germline, CDR1 is MDHEN and CDR2 is SYDVKM. This CDR3 comprises 16 residues. Trimming cost V 5 bases and J 2 bases; bases outside gene matches: 10. The CDR3 region has the DNA TGTGCCAGCAGTACCAACAGGGGCCCCAACACAGATACGCAGTATTTT. Its protein is CASSTNRGPNTDTQYF.

This clone was detected only a few times. Other DNA sequences in the same sample also yield this CDR3. This chain links TRBV6-1 with TRBJ1-2; TRBD1 might be the D (5 bases). Trimming cost V 4 bases and J 4 bases, with 10 bases left between them. Germline V gene sequence: CDR1 MNHNS, CDR2 SASEGT. The CDR3 is 13 residues long. CDR3 protein: CASSGGVGYGYTF. In nucleotides, the CDR3 is TGTGCCAGCAGTGGGGGGGTTGGCTATGGCTACACCTTC.

This chain links TRBV19 with TRBJ1-6, with D possibly matching TRBD1 (6 bases). CDR3 length equals 15 residues. The V end was cut by 4 bases, the J end by 8 bases, with 15 bases between. Germline V CDR1 and CDR2: LNHDA, SQIVND (reference sequence). CDR3 bases: TGTGCCAGTAGTACCCGGGGACACTTAGATTCACCCCTCCACTTT. Protein sequence: CASSTRGHLDSPLHF. Complete variable domain (other parts from reference TRBV19 and TRBJ1-6): DGGITQSPKYLFRKEGQNVTLSCEQNLNHDAMYWYRQDPGQGLRLIYYSQIVNDFQKGDIAEGYSVSREKKESFPLTVTSAQKNPTAFYLCASSTRGHLDSPLHFGNGTRLTVT.

In its sample, this clone was seen a few times. The V gene is TRBV6-5, the J gene TRBJ1-1; tentatively, D is TRBD1 (6 bases). CDR1 is MNHEY, CDR2 SVGAGI, per germline. This CDR3 has 15 amino acids. V lost 6 bases and J lost 2, with 16 bases in between. Written as DNA, the CDR3 is TGTGCCAGCAGGACTGTTTTACAGGGAAACACTGAAGCTTTCTTT. This encodes CASRTVLQGNTEAFF.

Only one count was recorded for this clone. The chain recombines TRBV18 with TRBJ2-7, with TRBD2 matching 9 bases. CDR1 and CDR2 (germline): KGHSH, LQKENI. V shed 3 bases, J shed 4 bases, and the junction held 7 bases outside the gene matches. CDR3 length: 15 amino acids. The CDR3 loop reads CASSPSSGAMYEQYF. The CDR3 nucleotides are TGTGCCAGCTCACCTTCTAGCGGGGCGATGTACGAGCAGTACTTC.

This chain joins TRBV19 and TRBJ2-3; 7 nucleotides agree with TRBD1. The CDR3 is 16 residues long. V trimming: 0 bases; J trimming: 4 bases; junction bases outside the gene matches: 7. CDR1 and CDR2 from the germline V gene are LNHDA and SQIVND (reference sequence). This CDR3 is CASSIDPGQPADTQYF. As DNA, the CDR3 is TGTGCCAGTAGTATAGATCCGGGACAGCCCGCAGATACGCAGTATTTT.

The chain joins TRBV5-1 to TRBJ1-3, with 7 bases lining up with TRBD1. The CDR3 contains 15 residues. Germline V CDR1 and CDR2: SGHRS, YFSETQ. V gave up 4 bases and J gave up 0 bases; unmatched junction bases: 4. As DNA, the CDR3 is TGCGCCAGCAGCCCGGGGACAGTCTCTGGAAACACCATATATTTT. Amino acid sequence: CASSPGTVSGNTIYF.

V gene TRBV1 combines with J gene TRBJ2-3; the DNA was not compared with TRBD2, the D call given in the table. TRBV1 is a pseudogene locus. The CDR3 totals 16 residues. In DNA form, the CDR3 reads TGCACCAGCAGCCAAGATCCGGCGGGGGAGACAGATACGCAGTATTTT. Its translation: CTSSQDPAGETDTQYF.